What follows are 22 T cell receptor beta chains derived from one specimen sequenced in a study of patients and donors after allogeneic stem cell transplantation. TCRdb re-called the RT-PCR reads through MiXCR, storing one row per CDR3 protein. The sample lists about a million distinct CDR3 sequences; more than 15% were seen once. Sequenced sample: blood, either unsorted or a sorted T cell fraction (not recorded which). These receptors all stem from a human donor who was either an allogeneic HSCT recipient or a stem cell or donor lymphocyte infusion donor (not recorded which). It is not recorded whose cells these are; they may come from a transplant donor.

In its sample, this clonotype was seen many times. V gene TRBV6-5 combines with J gene TRBJ2-1, with TRBD2 matching over 7 bases. Germline V gene lookup returns CDR1 MNHEY and CDR2 SVGAGI. This CDR3 has 16 residues. With V trimmed by 0 bases and J by 9 bases, 11 bases remained unmatched. CDR3 loop: CASSYSFRTSLSEQFF. The CDR3, as DNA: TGTGCCAGCAGTTACTCGTTTAGGACTAGTTTATCTGAGCAGTTCTTC.

There are a few counts of this clonotype. The rearrangement uses TRBV5-1 and TRBJ2-1; 9 positions agree with TRBD2. The CDR3 consists of 15 residues. The germline gives CDR1 SGHRS, CDR2 YFSETQ. The ends lost 3 bases at V and 7 bases at J; junction bases unmatched: 8. The DNA for the CDR3 is TGCGCCAGCAGCTGGTTAGCGGGAGAAAGAAATGAGCAGTTCTTC. This codes for CASSWLAGERNEQFF. Full variable domain (remainder filled in from reference TRBV5-1 and TRBJ2-1): KAGVTQTPRYLIKTRGQQVTLSCSPISGHRSVSWYQQTPGQGLQFLFEYFSETQRNKGNFPGRFSGRQFSNSRSEMNVSTLELGDSALYLCASSWLAGERNEQFFGPGTRLTVL.

This chain uses TRBV20-1 with TRBJ2-5; D could derive from TRBD1 or TRBD2 (5 bases each). The CDR3 is 14 amino acids. Germline values: CDR1 DFQATT, CDR2 SNEGSKA (reference sequence). Trimming took off 2 bases at V and 4 bases at J, with 14 bases between the two ends. CDR3 residues: CSARRGVGVETQYF. The CDR3 DNA sequence: TGCAGTGCTAGAAGAGGGGTAGGAGTAGAGACCCAGTACTTC.

This clonotype has just a few counts. This chain uses TRBV7-3 with TRBJ2-1; 9 nucleotides line up with TRBD1. J gave up 9 bases and V 8 bases, and 8 bases lay outside the gene matches. Germline V gives CDR1 SGHTA, CDR2 FQGTGA. The CDR3 loop spans 13 amino acids. CDR3 coding DNA: TGTGCCAGCGGGACCGCGGGACAGGGTGAGCAGTTCTTC. Its translation: CASGTAGQGEQFF.

This chain connects TRBV20-1 to TRBJ2-2; 9 positions agree with TRBD2. V trimming: 6 bases; J trimming: 5 bases; junction bases outside the gene matches: 13. The length of the CDR3 is 16 residues. The V gene's germline CDR1 is DFQATT and CDR2 SNEGSKA (reference sequence). The CDR3 nucleotides read TGCAGTGCCTCCAGGGAGGGGACTAGCCTGACCGGGGAGCTGTTTTTT. The encoded protein is CSASREGTSLTGELFF.

The chain carries TRBV7-3 and TRBJ1-6; maybe TRBD1 (5 bases). Germline V gene data show CDR1 as SGHTA and CDR2 as FQGTGA. V was pared by 2 bases and J by 11 bases, with 13 bases between. The CDR3 sequence is 14 residues long. The CDR3 DNA reads as TGTGCCAGCAGCTTAGGGGCCCCAGGCGCACCCCTCCACTTT. Its translation: CASSLGAPGAPLHF.

The chain has TRBV20-1 and TRBJ2-6, with D hard to call. This CDR3 spans 15 amino acids. V lost 2 bases, J lost 0 bases, and 8 bases lay in between. Germline CDR1 is DFQATT and CDR2 is SNEGSKA (reference sequence). The CDR3 DNA is TGCAGTGCTAGAAGGTCTCCCTCTGGGGCCAACGTCCTGACTTTC. This gives the protein CSARRSPSGANVLTF.

The CDR3: CASSRRGDPNEQFF. The CDR3 coding sequence is TGTGCCAGCAGCCGCCGGGGGGACCCCAATGAGCAGTTCTTC. This chain joins TRBV12-3 or TRBV12-4 and TRBJ2-1, with 7 bases identical to TRBD2. This CDR3 has 14 residues. V was pared by 6 bases and J by 6 bases, with 8 bases of the junction left unmatched.

V and J are TRBV18 and TRBJ2-7, with 11 bases matching TRBD2. This CDR3 has 16 amino acids. The germline CDR1 and CDR2 sequences are KGHSH and LQKENI. Trimming removed 6 bases from V and 3 bases from J; junction bases left unmatched: 10. The chain's CDR3 is CASSPRTGLADYEQYF. The DNA for the CDR3 is TGTGCCAGCTCCCCCAGGACGGGACTAGCGGACTACGAGCAGTACTTC.

This sequence joins TRBV3-1 and TRBJ2-3; 11 nucleotides agree with TRBD2. Germline CDR1 is LGHDT and CDR2 is YNNKEL (reference sequence). V was clipped by 3 bases and J by 3 bases; unmatched bases: 8. This CDR3 contains 17 residues. DNA for the CDR3: TGTGCCAGCAGCCACACCGCCGGGACTAGCGGAACAGATACGCAGTATTTT. Protein product: CASSHTAGTSGTDTQYF.

This clonotype was detected only a few times. This chain uses TRBV20-1 with TRBJ2-7, with 10 bases aligning to TRBD1. The CDR3 length is 14 residues. Germline CDR1 and CDR2: DFQATT and SNEGSKA (reference sequence). V was clipped by 4 bases and J by 4 bases; unmatched bases: 7. The CDR3 sequence is CSAIRQGAQYEQYF. For the CDR3, the DNA is TGCAGTGCTATAAGACAGGGGGCGCAGTACGAGCAGTACTTC.

This clonotype was counted only a few times. The chain couples TRBV5-1 to TRBJ2-1; 11 bases are shared with TRBD2. The J segment lost 7 bases and the V segment lost 0 bases, leaving 15 bases of the junction unmatched. CDR3 length: 19 residues. Germline loops: CDR1 SGHRS, CDR2 YFSETQ. In nucleotides, the CDR3 is TGCGCCAGCAGCTTGGAACTAGCGGGGGCCCTCCTAGAATGGAATGAGCAGTTCTTC. Amino acids: CASSLELAGALLEWNEQFF.

For this clonotype: At one boundary the junction diverges from the germline segment, which might be a read error. The rearrangement uses TRBV7-7 and TRBJ2-6; a possible D gene is TRBD1 (5 bases). CDR1 SSHAT and CDR2 FNYEAQ come from the germline V gene (reference sequence). This CDR3 spans 16 amino acids. The CDR3 loop is CASSPSLGDGANVLTF. The CDR3 DNA follows: TGTGCTAGCAGCCCCTCGTTAGGGGATGGGGCCAACGTCCTGACTTTC.

V usage is TRBV20-1 and J usage is TRBJ1-6, with 7 bases that match TRBD1. CDR3 length equals 16 residues. Germline values: CDR1 DFQATT, CDR2 SNEGSKA (reference sequence). V lost 2 bases to trimming and J lost 0 bases; unmatched junction nucleotides: 4. Here the CDR3 reads CSARQGVSSYNSPLHF. CDR3 DNA: TGCAGTGCTAGACAGGGGGTTAGCTCCTATAATTCACCCCTCCACTTT.

A few counts support this clonotype. The V gene is TRBV6-5, the J gene TRBJ1-2; TRBD1 aligns across 8 bases. This CDR3 has 16 amino acids. Germline V lookup: CDR1 MNHEY, CDR2 SVGAGI. V was clipped by 1 base and J by 8 bases; unmatched bases: 12. CDR3 nucleotide sequence: TGTGCCAGCAGTTACTTGAGAGACAGGGGAGGTGGCGGCTACACCTTC. Protein: CASSYLRDRGGGGYTF.

J is TRBJ1-6 and V is TRBV9; D remains ambiguous. This CDR3 region has 14 residues. Germline values: CDR1 SGDLS, CDR2 YYNGEE. Trimming removed 4 bases from V and 9 bases from J, with 14 bases in between. CDR3 in amino acids: CASSPYMGGSPLHF. The CDR3 DNA sequence: TGTGCCAGCAGCCCCTACATGGGAGGTTCACCCCTCCACTTT.

The V gene is TRBV5-6, the J gene TRBJ2-5; D is perhaps TRBD1 or TRBD2 (6 bases each). CDR3 length equals 18 residues. Trimming removed 0 bases from V and 7 bases from J, with 25 bases in between. The V gene's germline CDR1 is SGHDT and CDR2 YYEEEE. The CDR3 reads CASSLVGSGRGGSVTQYF. The DNA of the CDR3 is TGTGCCAGCAGCTTGGTGGGAAGCGGGCGAGGGGGTTCCGTGACCCAGTACTTC.

This clonotype was counted a few times. The chain uses TRBV29-1 and TRBJ1-1; 8 bases fit TRBD1. The CDR3 length is 13 residues. Germline CDR1 is SQVTM and CDR2 is ANQGSEA. J was trimmed by 3 bases and V by 4 bases; bases with no gene match: 4. CDR3 region: CSVGSGGHTEAFF. CDR3 DNA sequence: TGCAGCGTTGGGTCAGGGGGCCACACTGAAGCTTTCTTT. Complete variable domain (other parts from reference TRBV29-1 and TRBJ1-1): SAVISQKPSRDICQRGTSLTIQCQVDSQVTMMFWYRQQPGQSLTLIATANQGSEATYESGFVIDKFPISRPNLTFSTLTVSNMSPEDSSIYLCSVGSGGHTEAFFGQGTRLTVV.

This clonotype has only a few counts. The J gene is TRBJ1-6, the V gene TRBV30; tentative D call: TRBD1 (5 bases). This CDR3 has 13 amino acids. Trimming took 5 bases from V and 8 from J, leaving 13 bases between them. Germline V gene sequence: CDR1 GTSNPN, CDR2 SVGIG (reference sequence). The CDR3 DNA follows: TGTGCCTGGGGGGCCCGGGAGGATTCACCCCTCCACTTT. Translating gives CAWGAREDSPLHF. Combining the CDR3 with reference TRBV30 and TRBJ1-6 gives the whole variable domain SQTIHQWPATLVQPVGSPLSLECTVEGTSNPNLYWYRQAAGRGLQLLFYSVGIGQISSEVPQNLSASRPQDRQFILSSKKLLLSDSGFYLCAWGAREDSPLHFGNGTRLTVT.

The sample holds one count of this clonotype. The chain employs TRBV12-3 or TRBV12-4 and TRBJ1-2; D might be TRBD1 (5 bases). The CDR3 length is 14 residues. V lost 3 bases and J 2 bases, leaving 10 bases between the germline ends. DNA of the CDR3: TGTGCCAGCAGTTTCGGGGGATTAAACTATGGCTACACCTTC. Translating it yields CASSFGGLNYGYTF.

This clonotype showed up just a few times. The chain combines TRBV5-6 with TRBJ1-2, with no clear D. V was trimmed by 4 bases and J by 4 bases, leaving 11 bases between them. Germline V gives CDR1 SGHDT, CDR2 YYEEEE. The CDR3 is 13 residues long. The CDR3 sequence is CASSPQAFYGYTF. CDR3 in DNA: TGTGCCAGCAGCCCCCAGGCTTTCTATGGCTACACCTTC.

This clonotype was detected a few times. The chain employs TRBV12-3 or TRBV12-4 and TRBJ2-1; TRBD2 aligns across 7 bases. Trimming cost V 2 bases and J 5 bases; bases outside gene matches: 12. CDR3 length: 17 amino acids. CDR3 protein: CASSLRETGGLDNEQFF. CDR3 nucleotides: TGTGCCAGCAGTTTAAGGGAGACGGGAGGCTTGGACAATGAGCAGTTCTTC.